This record covers a single T cell receptor beta chain. Its antigen target is currently unknown. There are no base qualities to consult, and no much larger clone falls within one base. This entry is derived from a study of blood T cell repertoires in COVID-19 (dated by TCRdb to about 2020). About the investigation overall: Samples covering the acute and convalescent phases of COVID-19 were provided by collaborators in the United States, Italy and Spain. The prospective study material was composed of cDNA or gDNA derived from T cells, B-cell-depleted T cells, or PBMCs. The dataset comprised deeply sampled blood TCRbeta repertoires from subjects exposed to, actively infected with, or recovered from COVID-19. A freely available public database, intended as a resource for researchers studying the immune response to SARS-CoV-2, is where the repertoires were released. Samples came from the ongoing ImmuneRACE study (first 160 participants) plus 1,254 subjects from 6 global collaborators. A de-identified subject ID, COVID-19 status, age in years and sex were almost always included in the sample metadata. Where HLA class I and class II types were available, the types were taken from metadata supplied by the sample provider, not from assay-based typing. Summary of the overall study and its limitations: How much clinical and demographic metadata was included differed by source and by participant, and the metadata was provided uncurated.

The immunoSEQ Assay, a bias-controlled multiplex PCR, was used to amplify TCRbeta CDR3 regions from genomic DNA. As for how the authors treated the data: The number of nucleated cells in each sample was estimated from the amplification of reference gene primers within the assay. Sequence reads were collapsed and filtered to measure the absolute abundance of every unique TCRbeta CDR3 rearrangement. Productive Simpson clonality was computed per sample as the square root of Simpson's diversity index over productive rearrangements. TCRdb took over this immuneACCESS table, retaining in-frame rearrangements with V and J assigned. Such tables are incomplete; in checked studies, under half of the missing clones stem from an unresolved V gene, and the remainder is unexplained. V and J calls and clone size are given by that table; D and trimming were obtained from the DNA. Present in this sample are 300,000 to 400,000 clones, approximately 89% of which were seen just once. Of the sample, about 2.3% falls within the top ten clones.

One collaborating source in Seattle enrolled patients while the patients were actively infected and followed the patients over time throughout the course of disease. The collaborating institutions used their own protocols to collect whole blood in K2EDTA tubes. For TCRbeta analysis, collaborators shipped samples as frozen whole blood, isolated PBMCs, or DNA extracted from either of those sample types. V lost 4 bases and J lost 5 bases; the stretch between them is 16 bases long. The CDR3 covers 14 residues, taking in both the cysteine and the phenylalanine. The retained sequence is limited to the CDR3, 42 bases, with the frame set at the first base. Per the germline V gene, SGDLS is the CDR1 and YYNGEE is the CDR2.

Sequencing was done on a sample of peripheral blood. This clonotype was sampled from a woman aged 55 to 70 with COVID-19, enrolled during active disease. The chain joins TRBV9 to TRBJ2-7; TRBD2 is a possible D gene, resting on 6 matching bases. The nucleotide sequence is TGTGCCAGCAGCTTTTTCACCACGGGGGACGAGCAGTACTTC. This encodes CASSFFTTGDEQYF.